One sample yielded the 26 T cell receptor beta chains listed below, sequenced in a study of T cell repertoires in cytomegalovirus infection. MiXCR, applied by TCRdb to the reads, yields one record per CDR3 protein. The sample lists 200,000 to 300,000 distinct CDR3 sequences, 9% to 15% occurring once. Sequenced input: PBMCs. Receptors were obtained from a human donor in good health (CMV status not recorded). Some clones in this sample may be carry-over from other donors' samples.

This clonotype was detected many times. V is TRBV24-1 and J is TRBJ2-2; 7 bases are shared with TRBD1. The V and J ends lost 2 bases and 5 bases, in that order; junction bases with no gene match: 7. The CDR3 extends over 16 amino acids. Germline V gives CDR1 KGHDR, CDR2 SFDVKD. The DNA for the CDR3 is TGTGCCACCAGTGATTGGACCGGGACAGAGACCGGGGAGCTGTTTTTT. Translating it yields CATSDWTGTETGELFF.

Many counts were recorded for this clonotype. The chain joins TRBV19 to TRBJ1-4, with TRBD1 matching over 7 bases. The junction had 8 bases not matched to a gene; V was cut back by 6 bases and J by 4 bases. The CDR3 extends over 15 amino acids. Germline V CDR1 and CDR2: LNHDA, SQIVND (reference sequence). The CDR3 protein is CASSTGQDHNEKLFF. CDR3 DNA: TGTGCCAGTAGCACAGGACAGGACCATAATGAAAAACTGTTTTTT. The full variable domain, completed using reference TRBV19 and TRBJ1-4, is DGGITQSPKYLFRKEGQNVTLSCEQNLNHDAMYWYRQDPGQGLRLIYYSQIVNDFQKGDIAEGYSVSREKKESFPLTVTSAQKNPTAFYLCASSTGQDHNEKLFFGSGTQLSVL.

A note on this clonotype: A much larger clone sits a single nucleotide away, making a read error possible. The gene calls are TRBV6-8 and TRBJ1-4; D gene uncertain. Germline V gene lookup returns CDR1 MNHGY and CDR2 SAAAGT. The CDR3 is 14 residues long. CDR3 loop: CASSVRRGDEKLCF. The CDR3 DNA reads TGTGCCAGCAGCGTCCGACGGGGAGATGAAAAACTGTGTTTT.

Remarks on this clonotype: Given a much more abundant clone one base away, this may be a read error. The chain has TRBV7-9 and TRBJ1-2, with 7 bases fitting TRBD1. Germline V gives CDR1 SEHNR, CDR2 FQNEAQ (reference sequence). This CDR3 comprises 15 residues. V was clipped by 6 bases and J by 6 bases; unmatched bases: 13. The CDR3 reads CASRPRETGADGYTF. The CDR3 nucleotides read TGTGCCAGCAGGCCCCGGGAAACAGGGGCAGATGGCTACACCTTC.

This clonotype was observed a few times. This chain connects TRBV19 to TRBJ2-1, with 8 bases matching TRBD1. This CDR3 spans 14 amino acids. Per the germline V gene, CDR1 is LNHDA and CDR2 is SQIVND (reference sequence). Trimming cost V 7 bases and J 7 bases; bases outside gene matches: 9. CDR3: CASTPDRVENEQFF. The DNA of the CDR3 is TGTGCCAGTACCCCGGACAGGGTTGAGAATGAGCAGTTCTTC.

This rearrangement joins TRBV20-1 to TRBJ1-2; D remains ambiguous. CDR1 and CDR2 from the germline V gene are DFQATT and SNEGSKA (reference sequence). This CDR3 is 13 amino acids long. Trimming cost V 0 bases and J 4 bases, with 9 bases left between them. The CDR3 region has the DNA TGCAGTGCTAGAGAGCCCGGCCTCTATGGCTACACCTTC. Translation: CSAREPGLYGYTF.

V and J are TRBV6-6 and TRBJ1-2, with D perhaps TRBD1 (5 bases). CDR3 size: 16 residues. The V end lost 0 bases, the J end lost 6 bases, and 17 bases lay between the germline ends. The germline gives CDR1 MNHNY, CDR2 SVGAGI (reference sequence). Here the CDR3 reads CASSYSISGERNGYTF. The CDR3 bases are TGTGCCAGCAGTTACTCGATATCGGGGGAAAGGAATGGCTACACCTTC.

This clonotype was counted at least ten times. J is TRBJ1-1 and V is TRBV7-2, with D possibly TRBD1 on 5 matching bases. Trimming took off 6 bases at V and 10 bases at J, with 21 bases between the two ends. Per germline, CDR1 SGHTA and CDR2 FQGNSA. This CDR3 contains 14 residues. CDR3 sequence: CASSSQEHYVRAFF. The CDR3 region has the DNA TGTGCCAGCAGTTCACAGGAGCACTACGTCAGAGCTTTCTTT. Together with reference TRBV7-2 and TRBJ1-1, the CDR3 gives the full variable domain: GAGVSQSPSNKVTEKGKDVELRCDPISGHTALYWYRQSLGQGLEFLIYFQGNSAPDKSGLPSDRFSAERTGGSVSTLTIQRTQQEDSAVYLCASSSQEHYVRAFFGQGTRLTVV.

This clonotype was picked up many times. The chain joins TRBV6-1 to TRBJ2-7, with 14 bases identical to TRBD2. V shed 5 bases, J shed 2 bases, and the junction held 8 bases outside the gene matches. CDR3 length: 17 residues. The germline V gene encodes CDR1 MNHNS and CDR2 SASEGT. Here the CDR3 DNA reads TGTGCCAGCAGTCCGCCGGGACTAGCGGGAGTAGCCTACGAGCAGTACTTC. Translating gives CASSPPGLAGVAYEQYF.

This clonotype has just a few counts. The V call is TRBV12-3 or TRBV12-4, the J call TRBJ1-1; D is possibly TRBD1 (6 bases). This CDR3 region has 14 residues. V was cut by 2 bases and J by 3 bases, with 10 bases left in between. The CDR3 nucleotides are TGTGCCAGCAGTTTAAGGGCAGGGGACACTGAAGCTTTCTTT. Translation: CASSLRAGDTEAFF.

This clonotype was observed many times. J is TRBJ2-1 and V is TRBV10-3; a weak D match, TRBD2 (5 bases). The CDR3 loop spans 14 amino acids. From germline, CDR1 is ENHRY and CDR2 SYGVKD. Trimming left V 2 bases short and J 7 bases short, with 12 bases between. The CDR3 reads CAISEPTRGNEQFF. The CDR3 DNA is TGTGCCATCAGTGAGCCCACCAGAGGGAATGAGCAGTTCTTC.

This clonotype has a count of ten or more. The chain recombines TRBV28 with TRBJ1-1; D is possibly TRBD1 (6 bases). Per germline, CDR1 MDHEN and CDR2 SYDVKM. There are 15 residues in the CDR3. V gave up 4 bases and J gave up 4 bases, with 16 bases separating them. The CDR3 is CASSSPPGDGTEAFF. The CDR3 bases are TGTGCCAGCAGTTCCCCACCAGGGGATGGCACTGAAGCTTTCTTT.

This chain uses TRBV11-2 with TRBJ2-1; D is perhaps TRBD2 (7 bases). This CDR3 has 17 amino acids. The germline CDR1 and CDR2 sequences are SGHAT and FQNNGV. The CDR3 protein is CATDGGRSGRGFNEQFF. CDR3 DNA: TGTGCTACCGATGGGGGCCGATCGGGGAGGGGGTTCAATGAGCAGTTCTTC.

This clonotype was detected a few times. The chain combines TRBV18 with TRBJ2-1; unclear D gene. V was trimmed by 1 base and J by 2 bases, leaving 6 bases between them. There are 14 residues in the CDR3. Germline V gene lookup returns CDR1 KGHSH and CDR2 LQKENI. The CDR3 here is CASSPQQTYNEQFF. The CDR3 nucleotides read TGTGCCAGCTCACCACAACAGACCTACAATGAGCAGTTCTTC.

This clonotype has just one count. This chain links TRBV20-1 with TRBJ2-2; 7 bases fit TRBD2. The CDR3 totals 16 residues. Per the germline V gene, CDR1 is DFQATT and CDR2 is SNEGSKA (reference sequence). The V gene end was trimmed by 6 bases and the J gene end by 1 base; junction bases not matched to a gene: 11. The CDR3 nucleotides are TGCAGTGCCCAGAGGGACTCTAGCGGGAACACCGGGGAGCTGTTTTTT. Residues: CSAQRDSSGNTGELFF.

This clonotype was counted between two and nine times. The rearrangement uses TRBV2 and TRBJ2-1; 8 bases map to TRBD1. After removal of 1 base from V and 0 bases from J, the junction contained 5 bases not matched to a gene. The CDR3 consists of 17 residues. Germline V gives CDR1 SNHLY, CDR2 FYNNEI. CDR3 in amino acids: CASSEGQGFGSYNEQFF. The CDR3 DNA follows: TGTGCCAGCAGTGAAGGACAGGGGTTCGGCTCCTACAATGAGCAGTTCTTC.

The sample holds many counts of this clonotype. The chain joins TRBV6-5 to TRBJ1-3; unclear D gene. Trimming pared 2 bases from V and 4 bases from J, leaving 12 bases between. Looked up from germline, CDR1 is MNHEY and CDR2 is SVGAGI. CDR3 length: 15 amino acids. The CDR3 reads CASSYEEGIGNTIYF. CDR3 nucleotides: TGTGCCAGCAGTTACGAGGAGGGTATCGGAAACACCATATATTTT.

There are many counts of this clonotype. V is TRBV7-2 and J is TRBJ2-5, with 9 bases matching TRBD2. This CDR3 contains 16 residues. Germline loops: CDR1 SGHTA, CDR2 FQGNSA. Trimming at V came to 8 bases and at J to 5 bases, leaving 15 bases not matched to a gene. The CDR3: CASGRGGSGSHETQYF. CDR3 DNA sequence: TGTGCCAGCGGTAGGGGTGGTAGCGGGAGCCACGAGACCCAGTACTTC.

About this clonotype itself: Being one base from a much bigger clone, this may be a read error. The genes are TRBV6-2 or TRBV6-3 and TRBJ2-6, with D perhaps matching TRBD1 (5 bases). The CDR3 totals 20 residues. CDR1 and CDR2 from the germline V gene are MNHEY and SVGEGT. CDR3 DNA sequence: TGTGCCAGCAGTTACAGTCCCGGCAGAACGGGCCGTTCTGGGGCCAACCTCCTGACTTTC. Translating gives CASSYSPGRTGRSGANLLTF.

Note on this clonotype: A much larger clone lies a single base off, so this may be a read error. V usage is TRBV4-3 and J usage is TRBJ1-1; 7 bases align to TRBD1. Germline assignment: CDR1 LGHNA and CDR2 YSLEER. The CDR3 covers 15 residues. CDR3 sequence (DNA): TGCGCCAGCAGCGGAAACAGGGGTCTGGGGACTGAAGCTCTCTTT. Translating it yields CASSGNRGLGTEALF.

This clonotype was observed many times. V usage is TRBV29-1 and J usage is TRBJ2-5; TRBD1 or TRBD2 may be the D gene (5 bases each). The CDR3 runs to 15 residues. The V and J ends lost 1 base and 1 base respectively, with 13 bases between them. Germline V gives CDR1 SQVTM, CDR2 ANQGSEA. This CDR3 reads CSVEGGRDLQETQYF. The CDR3 DNA is TGCAGCGTTGAAGGGGGCAGGGACCTCCAAGAGACCCAGTACTTC.

The chain is built from TRBV11-3 and TRBJ1-1; 8 bases map to TRBD1. Germline CDR1 and CDR2: SGHNT and YENEEA. V was pared by 4 bases and J by 6 bases, with 13 bases of the junction left unmatched. The CDR3 is made up of 16 amino acids. This chain's CDR3 is CASSSSRTGILAEAFF. The CDR3 DNA sequence: TGTGCCAGCAGCTCCTCCCGGACAGGGATATTGGCTGAAGCTTTCTTT.

The V and J genes are TRBV20-1 and TRBJ2-6; 7 bases agree with TRBD1. In germline, CDR1 is DFQATT, CDR2 SNEGSKA (reference sequence). The ends lost 5 bases at V and 4 bases at J; junction bases unmatched: 5. CDR3 length equals 14 residues. The CDR3 DNA follows: TGCAGTGCTGCGACAGGGATGGGGGCCAACGTCCTGACTTTC. This encodes CSAATGMGANVLTF.

This rearrangement joins TRBV29-1 to TRBJ1-1, with 8 bases matching TRBD1. This CDR3 contains 13 residues. Germline trimming cut 5 bases from V and 2 bases from J; bases unmatched to any gene: 4. From germline, CDR1 is SQVTM and CDR2 ANQGSEA. The CDR3 is CSVRQGPNTEAFF. DNA for the CDR3: TGCAGCGTTAGACAGGGGCCTAACACTGAAGCTTTCTTT.

This clonotype was found a few times. A much larger clone is a single base away; this may be a read error. The genes are TRBV12-3 or TRBV12-4 and TRBJ1-5; 8 nucleotides agree with TRBD1. V was pared by 6 bases and J by 1 base, with 2 bases of the junction left unmatched. CDR3 length: 14 residues. The DNA of the CDR3 is TGTGCCAGCAGCCGGACAGGGAGCAATCAGCCCCAGCATTTT. Amino acids: CASSRTGSNQPQHF.

This clonotype was seen ten or more times. The rearrangement links TRBV7-2 to TRBJ1-2, with D perhaps matching TRBD1 (5 bases). The CDR3 runs to 15 residues. Trimming took 0 bases from V and 2 from J, leaving 10 bases between them. The germline V gene has CDR1 SGHTA and CDR2 FQGNSA. The CDR3 here is CASSLAGAGNYGYTF. The CDR3 nucleotides read TGTGCCAGCAGCTTAGCCGGGGCGGGGAACTATGGCTACACCTTC.